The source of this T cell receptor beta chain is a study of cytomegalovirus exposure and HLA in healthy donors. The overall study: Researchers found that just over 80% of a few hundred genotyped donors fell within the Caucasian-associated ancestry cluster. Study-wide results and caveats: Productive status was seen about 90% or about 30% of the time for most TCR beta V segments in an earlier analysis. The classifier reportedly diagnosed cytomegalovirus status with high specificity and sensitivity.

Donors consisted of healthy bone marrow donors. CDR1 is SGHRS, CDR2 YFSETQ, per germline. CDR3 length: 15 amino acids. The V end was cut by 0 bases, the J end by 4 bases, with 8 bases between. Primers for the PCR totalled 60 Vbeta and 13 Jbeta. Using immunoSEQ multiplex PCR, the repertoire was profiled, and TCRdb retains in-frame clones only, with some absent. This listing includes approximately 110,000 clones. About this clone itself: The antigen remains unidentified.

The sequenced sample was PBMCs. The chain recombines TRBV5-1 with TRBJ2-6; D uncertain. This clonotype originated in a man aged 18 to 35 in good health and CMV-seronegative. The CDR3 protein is CASSLGRSGANVLTF. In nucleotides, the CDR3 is TGCGCCAGCAGCTTGGGCCGGTCCGGGGCCAACGTCCTGACTTTC.